Presented here are 25 T cell receptor beta chains from one specimen sequenced in a study of cytomegalovirus exposure and HLA in healthy donors. Vbeta (60) and Jbeta (13) primers were used in the PCR. TCRdb's table, derived via immunoSEQ multiplex PCR, lists solely in-frame clones and lacks some. The sample records 150,000 to 200,000 clones, 81% being singletons. The sequenced material came from PBMCs. The receptors shown here come from a man between 18 and 29 years old in good health and CMV-seronegative.

The chain joins TRBV6-5 to TRBJ2-5, with D tentatively TRBD1 (5 bases). Germline lookup yields CDR1 MNHEY and CDR2 SVGAGI. The CDR3 is 15 amino acids. Trimming removed 6 bases at V and 1 base at J, with 15 bases between. The CDR3: CASRPLTETQETQYF. The DNA of the CDR3 is TGTGCCAGCAGGCCTCTGACAGAGACCCAAGAGACCCAGTACTTC.

This chain links TRBV7-9 with TRBJ1-2; unclear D gene. V dropped 5 bases and J dropped 0 bases, with 10 bases sitting between them. This CDR3 is built from 14 residues. The germline CDR1 and CDR2 sequences are SEHNR and FQNEAQ (reference sequence). CDR3 DNA: TGTGCCAGCAGCCGACTAGTAGCTAACTATGGCTACACCTTC. Its protein is CASSRLVANYGYTF.

The rearrangement uses TRBV19 and TRBJ2-5, with 8 positions matching TRBD2. Germline values: CDR1 LNHDA, CDR2 SQIVND (reference sequence). This CDR3 spans 15 amino acids. V trimming: 9 bases; J trimming: 4 bases; junction bases outside the gene matches: 13. This chain's CDR3 is CASLGGAGEGETQYF. The CDR3 DNA reads TGTGCCAGCCTCGGGGGAGCGGGAGAGGGAGAGACCCAGTACTTC.

This clone showed up just once. The chain recombines TRBV7-6 with TRBJ2-4; 8 nucleotides line up with TRBD2. V gave up 3 bases and J gave up 11 bases; unmatched junction bases: 9. Germline lookup yields CDR1 SGHVS and CDR2 FNYEAQ. The CDR3 covers 14 residues. The chain's CDR3 is CASSFGTRGDLQYF. The CDR3 bases are TGTGCCAGCAGCTTCGGGACTAGAGGGGACCTTCAGTACTTC.

The chain is built from TRBV7-9 and TRBJ2-5, with a weak D call TRBD1 (6 bases). CDR1 and CDR2 (germline): SEHNR, FQNEAQ (reference sequence). V dropped 2 bases and J dropped 1 base, with 11 bases sitting between them. CDR3 size: 15 residues. For the CDR3, the DNA is TGTGCCAGCAGCTTAAGTGGGACAACCCAAGAGACCCAGTACTTC. Residues: CASSLSGTTQETQYF.

The chain recombines TRBV29-1 with TRBJ1-2; D gene unclear. Looked up from germline, CDR1 is SQVTM and CDR2 is ANQGSEA. The CDR3 extends over 13 amino acids. The V and J ends lost 7 bases and 2 bases respectively, with 14 bases between them. The CDR3 loop reads CSDIDRGNYGYTF. The CDR3 DNA is TGCAGCGACATTGATCGGGGAAACTATGGCTACACCTTC.

V and J are TRBV11-2 and TRBJ1-4, with D perhaps TRBD1 (6 bases). CDR3 length: 15 residues. Deletions cut 4 bases from V and 2 bases from J, with 11 bases between. Germline loops: CDR1 SGHAT, CDR2 FQNNGV. CDR3 DNA sequence: TGTGCCAGCAGCTATAGGGGGTCGACTAATGAAAAACTGTTTTTT. This translates into CASSYRGSTNEKLFF.

The chain joins TRBV19 to TRBJ2-7; 9 nucleotides line up with TRBD1. This CDR3 has 14 residues. The junction had 8 bases not matched to a gene; V was cut back by 5 bases and J by 6 bases. The germline V gene encodes CDR1 LNHDA and CDR2 SQIVND (reference sequence). Here the CDR3 DNA reads TGTGCCAGTAGTGGAGGGACAGGGTTCATCGAGCAGTACTTC. Residues: CASSGGTGFIEQYF.

This chain uses TRBV4-3 with TRBJ2-7, with D perhaps TRBD2 (6 bases). CDR3 length equals 21 residues. CDR1 LGHNA and CDR2 YSLEER come from the germline V gene. V shed 6 bases and J shed 3 bases, with 36 bases lying between them. The CDR3: CASSHHGEDCTTYPPDYEQYF. In DNA form, the CDR3 reads TGCGCCAGCAGTCACCATGGGGAGGACTGCACGACTTACCCTCCGGACTACGAGCAGTACTTC.

As DNA, the CDR3 is TGTGCCACCACGGGACTCCCAGGAGGTAGCTACACCTTC. It specifies CATTGLPGGSYTF. This rearrangement joins TRBV15 to TRBJ1-2; D might be TRBD1 (5 bases). CDR3 length equals 13 residues. The ends were cut back, 7 bases at V and 9 bases at J, with 18 bases in the middle. Germline CDR1 LNHNV, CDR2 YYDKDF (reference sequence).

The chain is built from TRBV5-6 and TRBJ2-1; tentative D call: TRBD2 (5 bases). Trimming took 2 bases from V and 6 from J, leaving 9 bases between them. Germline V gives CDR1 SGHDT, CDR2 YYEEEE. The CDR3 is 13 residues long. The CDR3, as DNA: TGTGCCAGCAGCTTACCGGCGGGCAATGAGCAGTTCTTC. Residues: CASSLPAGNEQFF. The whole variable domain, filled in from reference TRBV5-6 and TRBJ2-1, reads DAGVTQSPTHLIKTRGQQVTLRCSPKSGHDTVSWYQQALGQGPQFIFQYYEEEERQRGNFPDRFSGHQFPNYSSELNVNALLLGDSALYLCASSLPAGNEQFFGPGTRLTVL.

The chain combines TRBV5-1 with TRBJ2-7; 11 bases line up with TRBD1. The CDR3 consists of 17 residues. CDR1 is SGHRS, CDR2 YFSETQ, per germline. With V trimmed by 0 bases and J by 4 bases, 9 bases remained unmatched. CDR3 sequence reads: CASSLVLGQGGGYEQYF. CDR3 nucleotide sequence: TGCGCCAGCAGCTTGGTCTTGGGACAGGGGGGAGGTTACGAGCAGTACTTC. The variable domain in full, with the rest retrieved from reference TRBV5-1 and TRBJ2-7, is KAGVTQTPRYLIKTRGQQVTLSCSPISGHRSVSWYQQTPGQGLQFLFEYFSETQRNKGNFPGRFSGRQFSNSRSEMNVSTLELGDSALYLCASSLVLGQGGGYEQYFGPGTRLTVT.

This sequence joins TRBV5-4 and TRBJ2-2; TRBD2 might be the D (6 bases). This CDR3 has 16 residues. Germline CDR1 reads SGHNT; CDR2 reads YYREEE (reference sequence). V was cut by 4 bases and J by 6 bases, with 19 bases left in between. The CDR3 bases are TGTGCCAGCAGCGCGGCGGCCAGGGAGGCGGCCGGGGAGCTGTTTTTT. This codes for CASSAAAREAAGELFF.

The chain is built from TRBV11-3 and TRBJ2-5, with 10 bases lining up with TRBD2. Germline trimming cut 1 base from V and 5 bases from J; bases unmatched to any gene: 7. This CDR3 spans 16 amino acids. Germline values: CDR1 SGHNT, CDR2 YENEEA. In nucleotides, the CDR3 is TGTGCCAGCAGCTTAGGTTCTAGCGGGAGTGGCGAGACCCAGTACTTC. The encoded protein is CASSLGSSGSGETQYF.

J is TRBJ2-7 and V is TRBV19, with 7 bases fitting TRBD1. The CDR3 contains 14 residues. Germline values: CDR1 LNHDA, CDR2 SQIVND (reference sequence). The junction had 7 bases not matched to a gene; V was cut back by 5 bases and J by 3 bases. In DNA form, the CDR3 reads TGTGCCAGTAGTCCACAGGGGACCAACTACGAGCAGTACTTC. This sequence encodes CASSPQGTNYEQYF.

The V call is TRBV9, the J call TRBJ1-3; D is uncertain. Germline V lookup: CDR1 SGDLS, CDR2 YYNGEE. Trimming took off 3 bases at V and 9 bases at J, with 13 bases between the two ends. This CDR3 spans 13 amino acids. CDR3 loop: CASSEGVPGTIYF. The CDR3 nucleotides are TGTGCCAGCAGCGAGGGAGTTCCGGGCACCATATATTTT. Combining the CDR3 with reference TRBV9 and TRBJ1-3 gives the whole variable domain DSGVTQTPKHLITATGQRVTLRCSPRSGDLSVYWYQQSLDQGLQFLIQYYNGEERAKGNILERFSAQQFPDLHSELNLSSLELGDSALYFCASSEGVPGTIYFGEGSWLTVV.

V is TRBV19 and J is TRBJ1-2, with 7 bases fitting TRBD1. The CDR3 runs 16 residues. Trimming at V came to 6 bases and at J to 4 bases, leaving 14 bases not matched to a gene. Germline CDR1 LNHDA, CDR2 SQIVND (reference sequence). The CDR3 sequence: CASRAGTEGGVYGYTF. The CDR3 DNA sequence: TGTGCCAGTAGAGCCGGGACAGAGGGAGGAGTCTATGGCTACACCTTC.

V usage is TRBV15 and J usage is TRBJ2-3; the match to TRBD2 covers 13 bases. The CDR3 length is 14 residues. V was pared by 6 bases and J by 6 bases, with 3 bases of the junction left unmatched. CDR1 is LNHNV, CDR2 YYDKDF, per germline (reference sequence). CDR3 loop: CATSKGLAGDTQYF. The CDR3 region has the DNA TGTGCCACCAGTAAGGGACTAGCGGGGGATACGCAGTATTTT.

This clone occurred a few times. This sequence joins TRBV10-1 and TRBJ2-7; 10 bases align to TRBD1. Unmatched junction bases numbered 5, after V lost 4 bases and J lost 5 bases. The CDR3 has 14 residues. The germline CDR1 and CDR2 sequences are WNHNN and SYGVQD (reference sequence). CDR3 DNA sequence: TGCGCCAGCAGTGGAGGACAGGGGGTGCACGAGCAGTACTTC. Amino acids: CASSGGQGVHEQYF.

The gene calls are TRBV27 and TRBJ2-3; tentatively, D is TRBD2 (5 bases). V was pared by 4 bases and J by 2 bases, with 16 bases between. CDR3 size: 16 residues. CDR1 and CDR2 from the germline V gene are MNHEY and SMNVEV (reference sequence). The CDR3 sequence is CASSSIASANTDTQYF. DNA of the CDR3: TGTGCCAGCAGTTCTATAGCGTCAGCCAACACAGATACGCAGTATTTT.

The chain is built from TRBV6-5 and TRBJ1-1; 9 positions match TRBD1. This CDR3 contains 13 residues. The germline gives CDR1 MNHEY, CDR2 SVGAGI. With V trimmed by 2 bases and J by 9 bases, 4 bases remained unmatched. The DNA for the CDR3 is TGTGCCAGCAGTTACGGTACAGGGGGCAAAGCTTTCTTT. Amino acids: CASSYGTGGKAFF.

V is TRBV27 and J is TRBJ1-6, with D possibly TRBD1 on 5 matching bases. V lost 8 bases and J lost 3, with 8 bases in between. The CDR3 length is 13 residues. Germline CDR1 and CDR2: MNHEY and SMNVEV (reference sequence). In DNA form, the CDR3 reads TGTGCCAGCGCCCAGGGCTATAATTCACCCCTCCACTTT. Amino acids: CASAQGYNSPLHF.

This chain joins TRBV2 and TRBJ1-5, with 7 bases matching TRBD1. V was pared by 4 bases and J by 5 bases, with 8 bases of the junction left unmatched. The CDR3 length is 15 residues. The germline CDR1 and CDR2 sequences are SNHLY and FYNNEI. CDR3 residues: CASSATGAGYQPQHF. The CDR3 DNA sequence: TGTGCCAGCAGTGCTACAGGGGCGGGGTATCAGCCCCAGCATTTT.

This chain joins TRBV2 and TRBJ2-2; 13 positions agree with TRBD2. CDR1 is SNHLY, CDR2 FYNNEI, per germline. This CDR3 is 15 amino acids long. The J segment lost 5 bases and the V segment lost 5 bases, leaving 2 bases of the junction unmatched. The CDR3 nucleotides are TGTGCCAGCAGTCAGACTAGCGGGAGGACCGGGGAGCTGTTTTTT. Translation: CASSQTSGRTGELFF.

This chain uses TRBV5-6 with TRBJ1-6; a weak D match, TRBD1 (6 bases). The CDR3 sequence is 16 residues long. Trimming cost V 4 bases and J 6 bases, with 17 bases left between them. Germline lookup yields CDR1 SGHDT and CDR2 YYEEEE. CDR3 in amino acids: CASSGSQGSLNSPLHF. The CDR3 coding sequence is TGTGCCAGCAGCGGATCACAGGGCTCCCTTAATTCACCCCTCCACTTT.